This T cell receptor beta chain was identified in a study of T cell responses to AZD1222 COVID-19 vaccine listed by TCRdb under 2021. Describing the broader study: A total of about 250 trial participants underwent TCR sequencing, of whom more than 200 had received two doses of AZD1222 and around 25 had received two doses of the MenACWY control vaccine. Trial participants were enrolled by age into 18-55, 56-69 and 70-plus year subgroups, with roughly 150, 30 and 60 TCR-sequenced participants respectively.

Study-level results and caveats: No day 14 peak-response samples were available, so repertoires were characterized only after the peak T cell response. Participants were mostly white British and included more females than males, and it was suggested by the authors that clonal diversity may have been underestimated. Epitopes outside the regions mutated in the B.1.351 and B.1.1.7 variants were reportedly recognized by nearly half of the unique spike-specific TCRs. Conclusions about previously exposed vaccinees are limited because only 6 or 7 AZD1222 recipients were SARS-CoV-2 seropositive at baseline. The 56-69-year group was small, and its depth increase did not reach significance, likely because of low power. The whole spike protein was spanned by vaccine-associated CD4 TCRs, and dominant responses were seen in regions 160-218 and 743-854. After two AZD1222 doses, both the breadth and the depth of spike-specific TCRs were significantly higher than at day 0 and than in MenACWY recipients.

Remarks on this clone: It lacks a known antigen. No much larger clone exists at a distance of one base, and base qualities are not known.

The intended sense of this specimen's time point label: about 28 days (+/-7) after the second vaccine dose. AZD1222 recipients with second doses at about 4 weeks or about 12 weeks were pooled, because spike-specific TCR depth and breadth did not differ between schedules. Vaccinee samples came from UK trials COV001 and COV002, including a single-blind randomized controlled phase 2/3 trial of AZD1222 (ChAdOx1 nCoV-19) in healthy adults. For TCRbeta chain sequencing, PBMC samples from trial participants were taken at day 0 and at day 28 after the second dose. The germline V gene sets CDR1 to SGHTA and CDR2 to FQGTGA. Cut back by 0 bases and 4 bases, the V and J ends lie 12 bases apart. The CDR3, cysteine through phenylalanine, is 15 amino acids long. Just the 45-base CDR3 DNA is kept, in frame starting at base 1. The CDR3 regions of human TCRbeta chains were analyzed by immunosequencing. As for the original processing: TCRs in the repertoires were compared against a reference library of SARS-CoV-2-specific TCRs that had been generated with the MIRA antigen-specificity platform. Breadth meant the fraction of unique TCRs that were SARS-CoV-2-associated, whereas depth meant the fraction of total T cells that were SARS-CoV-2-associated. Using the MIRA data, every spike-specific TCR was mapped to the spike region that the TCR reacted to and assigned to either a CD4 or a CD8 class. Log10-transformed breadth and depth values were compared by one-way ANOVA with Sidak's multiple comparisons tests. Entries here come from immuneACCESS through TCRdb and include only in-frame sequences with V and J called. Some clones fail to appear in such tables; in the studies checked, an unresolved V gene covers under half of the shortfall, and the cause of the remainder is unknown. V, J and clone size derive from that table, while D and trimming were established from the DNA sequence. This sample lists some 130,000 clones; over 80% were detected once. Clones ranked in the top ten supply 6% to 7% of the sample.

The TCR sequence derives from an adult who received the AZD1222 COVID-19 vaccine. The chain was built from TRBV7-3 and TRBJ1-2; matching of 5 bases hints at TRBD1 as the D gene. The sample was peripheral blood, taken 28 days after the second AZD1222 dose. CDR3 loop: CASSLTGQGTYGYTF. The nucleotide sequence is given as TGTGCCAGCAGCTTAACTGGTCAGGGAACCTATGGCTACACCTTC.